The text below deals with one T cell receptor (beta chain). This record belongs to a study of shared clonotypes between healthy human individuals. CD45RO-negative cells were positively selected for CCR7, leaving out terminally differentiated effector memory CD45RA+ cells. Produced via immunoSEQ multiplex PCR; TCRdb's table is partial and in-frame only. The sample lists about 2 million clones; about 95% were seen once. The CDR3 runs to 14 residues. CDR1 and CDR2 (germline): MNHEY, SMNVEV (reference sequence). The V end lost 5 bases, the J end lost 7 bases, and 12 bases lay between the germline ends. This sequence joins TRBV27 and TRBJ1-6; D perhaps matches TRBD1 (6 bases). The sample comprised naive CD8+ T cells sorted from blood. The sequence was collected from a young man in good health. In DNA form, the CDR3 reads TGTGCCAGCAGTCAGACAGGCGGGAATTCACCCCTCCACTTT. It translates to CASSQTGGNSPLHF.